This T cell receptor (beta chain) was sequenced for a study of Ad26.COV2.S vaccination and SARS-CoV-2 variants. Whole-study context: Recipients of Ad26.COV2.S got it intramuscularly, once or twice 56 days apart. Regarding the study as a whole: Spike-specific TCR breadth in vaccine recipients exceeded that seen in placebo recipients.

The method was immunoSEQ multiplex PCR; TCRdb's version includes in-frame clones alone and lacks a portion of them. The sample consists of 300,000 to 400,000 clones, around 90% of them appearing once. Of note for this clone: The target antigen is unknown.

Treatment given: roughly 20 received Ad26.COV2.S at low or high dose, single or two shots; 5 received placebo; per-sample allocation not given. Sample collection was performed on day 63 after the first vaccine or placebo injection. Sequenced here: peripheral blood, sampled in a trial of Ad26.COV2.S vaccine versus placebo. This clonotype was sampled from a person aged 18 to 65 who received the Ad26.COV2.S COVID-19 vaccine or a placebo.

The CDR3 spells CASRPTTGTNAGKTQYF. The DNA for the CDR3 is TGTGCCAGCAGACCAACCACCGGGACCAACGCGGGAAAGACCCAGTACTTC. The genes are TRBV28 and TRBJ2-5; D perhaps matches TRBD2 (6 bases). Trimming stripped 6 bases from V and 6 bases from J, with 26 bases between. Germline values: CDR1 MDHEN, CDR2 SYDVKM. The CDR3 is 17 amino acids.